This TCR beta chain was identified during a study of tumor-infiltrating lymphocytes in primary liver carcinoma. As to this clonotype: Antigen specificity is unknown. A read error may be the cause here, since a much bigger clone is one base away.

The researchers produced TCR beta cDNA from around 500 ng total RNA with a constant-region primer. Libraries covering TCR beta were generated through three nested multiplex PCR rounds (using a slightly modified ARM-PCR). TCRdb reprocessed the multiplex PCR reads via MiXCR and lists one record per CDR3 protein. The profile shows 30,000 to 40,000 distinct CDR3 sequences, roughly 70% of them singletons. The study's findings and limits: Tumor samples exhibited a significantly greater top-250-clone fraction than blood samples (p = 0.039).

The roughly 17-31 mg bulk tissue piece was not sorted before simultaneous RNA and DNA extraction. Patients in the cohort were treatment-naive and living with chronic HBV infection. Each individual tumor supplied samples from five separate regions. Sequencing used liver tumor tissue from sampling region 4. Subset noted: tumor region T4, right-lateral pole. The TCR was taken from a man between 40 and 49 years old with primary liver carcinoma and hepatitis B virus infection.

CDR3 loop: CASGGQSSYDSPLHF. The CDR3 region has the DNA TGTGCCAGCGGAGGACAATCCTCCTATGATTCACCCCTCCACTTT. V is TRBV28 and J is TRBJ1-6; a possible D gene is TRBD1 (5 bases). CDR1 and CDR2 (germline): MDHEN, SYDVKM. The CDR3 spans 15 residues.